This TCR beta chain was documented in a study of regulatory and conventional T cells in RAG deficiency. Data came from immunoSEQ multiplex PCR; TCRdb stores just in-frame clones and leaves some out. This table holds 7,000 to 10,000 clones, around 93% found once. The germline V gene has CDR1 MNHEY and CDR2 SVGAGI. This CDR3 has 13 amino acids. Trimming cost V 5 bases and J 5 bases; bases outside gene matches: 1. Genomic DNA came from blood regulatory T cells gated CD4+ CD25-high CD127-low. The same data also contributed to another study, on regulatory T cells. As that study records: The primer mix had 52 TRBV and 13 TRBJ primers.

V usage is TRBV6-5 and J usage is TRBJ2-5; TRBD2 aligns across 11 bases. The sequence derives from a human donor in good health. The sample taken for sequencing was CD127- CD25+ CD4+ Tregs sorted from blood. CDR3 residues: CASSRTSGETQYF. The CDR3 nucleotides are TGTGCCAGCAGTCGGACTAGCGGGGAGACCCAGTACTTC.